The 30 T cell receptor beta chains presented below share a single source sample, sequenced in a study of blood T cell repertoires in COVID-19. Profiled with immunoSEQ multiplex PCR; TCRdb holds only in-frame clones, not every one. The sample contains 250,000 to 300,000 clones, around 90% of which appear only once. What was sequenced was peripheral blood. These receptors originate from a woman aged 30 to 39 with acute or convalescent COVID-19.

CDR3 amino acids: CASSGGDLSGANVLTF. The CDR3 region has the DNA TGTGCCAGTAGTGGGGGGGACCTCTCTGGGGCCAACGTCCTGACTTTC. This chain uses TRBV19 with TRBJ2-6; 7 bases align to TRBD2. The V gene end was trimmed by 5 bases and the J gene end by 0 bases; junction bases not matched to a gene: 4. The CDR3 has 16 amino acids. Germline V gene lookup returns CDR1 LNHDA and CDR2 SQIVND (reference sequence).

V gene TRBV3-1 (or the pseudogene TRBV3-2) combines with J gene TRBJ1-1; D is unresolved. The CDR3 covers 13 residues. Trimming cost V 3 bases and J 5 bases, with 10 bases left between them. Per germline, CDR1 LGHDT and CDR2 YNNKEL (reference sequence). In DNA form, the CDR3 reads TGTGCCAGCAGCCAGGGTTGGAGAACTGAAGCTTTCTTT. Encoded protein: CASSQGWRTEAFF.

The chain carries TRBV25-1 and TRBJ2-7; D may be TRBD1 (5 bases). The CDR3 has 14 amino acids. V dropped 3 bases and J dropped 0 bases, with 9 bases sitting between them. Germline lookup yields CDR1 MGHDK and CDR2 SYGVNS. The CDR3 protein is CASSESQGSYEQYF. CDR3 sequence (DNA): TGTGCCAGCAGTGAGTCCCAGGGCTCCTACGAGCAGTACTTC.

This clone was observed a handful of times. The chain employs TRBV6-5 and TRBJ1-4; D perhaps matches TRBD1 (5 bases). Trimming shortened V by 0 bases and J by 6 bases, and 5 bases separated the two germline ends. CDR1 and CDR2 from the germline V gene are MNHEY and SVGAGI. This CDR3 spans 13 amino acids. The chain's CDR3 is CASSYSQDEKLFF. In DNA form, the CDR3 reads TGTGCCAGCAGTTACTCACAGGATGAAAAACTGTTTTTT.

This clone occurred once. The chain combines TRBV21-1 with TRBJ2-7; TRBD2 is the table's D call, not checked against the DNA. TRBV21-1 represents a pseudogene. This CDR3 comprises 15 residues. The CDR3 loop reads CASSWTSGGLYEQYF. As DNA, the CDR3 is TGTGCCAGCAGCTGGACTAGCGGGGGGCTCTACGAGCAGTACTTC.

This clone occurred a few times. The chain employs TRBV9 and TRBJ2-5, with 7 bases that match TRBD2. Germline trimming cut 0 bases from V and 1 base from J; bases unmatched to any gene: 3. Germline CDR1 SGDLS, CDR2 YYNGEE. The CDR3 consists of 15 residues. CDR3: CASSVGAGSQETQYF. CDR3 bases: TGTGCCAGCAGCGTAGGAGCGGGATCCCAAGAGACCCAGTACTTC. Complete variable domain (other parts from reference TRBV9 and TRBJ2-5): DSGVTQTPKHLITATGQRVTLRCSPRSGDLSVYWYQQSLDQGLQFLIQYYNGEERAKGNILERFSAQQFPDLHSELNLSSLELGDSALYFCASSVGAGSQETQYFGPGTRLLVL.

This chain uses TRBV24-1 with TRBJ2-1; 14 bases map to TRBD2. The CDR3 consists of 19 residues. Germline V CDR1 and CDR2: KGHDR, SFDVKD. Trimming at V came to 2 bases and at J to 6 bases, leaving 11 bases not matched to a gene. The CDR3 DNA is TGTGCCACCAGTGATTCCAGACTAGCGGGAGGGCCCCTGACCAATGAGCAGTTCTTC. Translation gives CATSDSRLAGGPLTNEQFF.

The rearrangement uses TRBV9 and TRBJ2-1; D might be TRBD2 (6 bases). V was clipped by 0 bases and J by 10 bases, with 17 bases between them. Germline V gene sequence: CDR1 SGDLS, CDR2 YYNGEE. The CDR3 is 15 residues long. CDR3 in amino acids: CASSVGSARGGEQFF. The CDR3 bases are TGTGCCAGCAGCGTAGGTAGCGCCCGGGGAGGAGAGCAGTTCTTC.

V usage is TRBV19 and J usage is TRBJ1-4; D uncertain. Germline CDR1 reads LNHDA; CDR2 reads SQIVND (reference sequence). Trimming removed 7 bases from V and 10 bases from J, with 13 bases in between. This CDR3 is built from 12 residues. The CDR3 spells CASTPNRGKLFF. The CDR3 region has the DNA TGTGCCAGTACCCCGAATAGAGGAAAACTGTTTTTT.

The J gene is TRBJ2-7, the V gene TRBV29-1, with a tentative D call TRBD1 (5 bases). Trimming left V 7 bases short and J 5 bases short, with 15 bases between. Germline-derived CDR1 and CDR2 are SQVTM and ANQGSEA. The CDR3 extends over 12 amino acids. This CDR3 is CSAGRQGNEQYF. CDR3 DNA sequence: TGCAGCGCCGGGCGGCAGGGAAACGAGCAGTACTTC.

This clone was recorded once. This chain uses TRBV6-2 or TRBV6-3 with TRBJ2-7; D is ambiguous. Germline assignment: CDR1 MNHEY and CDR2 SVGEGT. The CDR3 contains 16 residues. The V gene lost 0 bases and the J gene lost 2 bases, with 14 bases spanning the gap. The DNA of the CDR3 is TGTGCCAGCAGTTACTCTTCGGCTAGAGACGCCTACGAGCAGTACTTC. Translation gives CASSYSSARDAYEQYF.

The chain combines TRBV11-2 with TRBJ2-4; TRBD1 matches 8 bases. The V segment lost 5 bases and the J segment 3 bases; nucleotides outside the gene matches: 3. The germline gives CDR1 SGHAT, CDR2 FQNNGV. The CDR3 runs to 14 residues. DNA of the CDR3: TGTGCCAGCAGCCCTACAGGGGGCAAAAACATTCAGTACTTC. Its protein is CASSPTGGKNIQYF.

This CDR3 is CASSLSGGGSPLHF. CDR3 bases: TGTGCCAGCAGCTTGTCAGGGGGCGGCTCACCCCTCCACTTT. The chain joins TRBV5-5 to TRBJ1-6, with 8 bases lining up with TRBD1. Looked up from germline, CDR1 is SGHKS and CDR2 is YYEKEE (reference sequence). V lost 1 base and J lost 10; bases outside the gene matches: 4. The CDR3 runs to 14 residues.

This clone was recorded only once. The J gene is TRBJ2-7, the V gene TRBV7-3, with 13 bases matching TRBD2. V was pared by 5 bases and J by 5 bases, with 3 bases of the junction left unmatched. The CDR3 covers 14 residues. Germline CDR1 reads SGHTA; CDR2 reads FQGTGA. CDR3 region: CASSRTSGSHEQYF. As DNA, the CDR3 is TGTGCCAGCAGCCGGACTAGCGGGAGCCACGAGCAGTACTTC.

CDR3 region: CASSIVGALAGSGYTF. CDR3 DNA sequence: TGTGCCAGTAGTATAGTTGGGGCCCTGGCGGGGTCTGGCTACACCTTC. This chain uses TRBV19 with TRBJ1-2; D is perhaps TRBD1 (5 bases). The CDR3 has 16 amino acids. V was clipped by 1 base and J by 7 bases, with 19 bases between them. The germline V gene encodes CDR1 LNHDA and CDR2 SQIVND (reference sequence).

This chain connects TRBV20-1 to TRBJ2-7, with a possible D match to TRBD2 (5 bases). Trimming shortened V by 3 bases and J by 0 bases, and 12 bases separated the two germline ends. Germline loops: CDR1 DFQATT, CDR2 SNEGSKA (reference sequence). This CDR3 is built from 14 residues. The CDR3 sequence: CSASRTETSYEQYF. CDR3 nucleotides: TGCAGTGCTAGTAGGACTGAGACCTCCTACGAGCAGTACTTC.

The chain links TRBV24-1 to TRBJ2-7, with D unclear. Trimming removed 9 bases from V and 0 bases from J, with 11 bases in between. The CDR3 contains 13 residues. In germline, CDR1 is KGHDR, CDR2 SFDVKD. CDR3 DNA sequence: TGTGCCACCCAGGTAGACAACTCCTACGAGCAGTACTTC. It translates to CATQVDNSYEQYF.

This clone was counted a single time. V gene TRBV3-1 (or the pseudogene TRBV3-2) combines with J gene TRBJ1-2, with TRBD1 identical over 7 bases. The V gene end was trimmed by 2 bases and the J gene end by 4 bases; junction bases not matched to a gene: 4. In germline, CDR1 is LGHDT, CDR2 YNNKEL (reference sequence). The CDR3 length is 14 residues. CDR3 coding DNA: TGTGCCAGCAGCCAAACCTGGGACAGCTATGGCTACACCTTC. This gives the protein CASSQTWDSYGYTF.

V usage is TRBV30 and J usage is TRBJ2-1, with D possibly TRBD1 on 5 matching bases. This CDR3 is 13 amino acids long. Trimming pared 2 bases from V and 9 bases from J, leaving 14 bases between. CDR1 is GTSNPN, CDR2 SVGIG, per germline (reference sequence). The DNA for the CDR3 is TGTGCCTGGAGTTCTCAGGGCCTAGGTGAGCAGTTCTTC. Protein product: CAWSSQGLGEQFF.

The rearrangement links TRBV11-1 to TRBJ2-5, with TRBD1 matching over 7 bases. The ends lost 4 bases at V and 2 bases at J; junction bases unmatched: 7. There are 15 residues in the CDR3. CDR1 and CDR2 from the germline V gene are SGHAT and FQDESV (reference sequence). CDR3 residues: CASSSSWDRQETQYF. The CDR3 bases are TGTGCCAGCAGCTCCAGCTGGGACAGACAAGAGACCCAGTACTTC.

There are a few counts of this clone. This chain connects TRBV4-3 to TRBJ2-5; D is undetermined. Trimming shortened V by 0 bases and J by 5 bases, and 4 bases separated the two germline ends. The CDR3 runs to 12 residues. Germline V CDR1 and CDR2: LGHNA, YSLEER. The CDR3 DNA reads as TGCGCCAGCAGCCAAGATCGGGAGACCCAGTACTTC. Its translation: CASSQDRETQYF.

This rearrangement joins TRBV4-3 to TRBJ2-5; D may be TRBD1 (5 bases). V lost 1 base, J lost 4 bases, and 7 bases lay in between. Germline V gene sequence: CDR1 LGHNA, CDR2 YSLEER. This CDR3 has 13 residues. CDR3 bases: TGCGCCAGCAGCCAAGTCGACAGAGAGACCCAGTACTTC. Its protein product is CASSQVDRETQYF.

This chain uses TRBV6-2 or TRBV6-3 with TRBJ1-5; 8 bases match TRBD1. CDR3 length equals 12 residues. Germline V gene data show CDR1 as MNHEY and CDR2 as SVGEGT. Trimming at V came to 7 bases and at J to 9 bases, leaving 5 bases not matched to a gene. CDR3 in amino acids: CASTPDRGPQHF. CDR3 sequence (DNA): TGTGCCAGCACCCCAGACAGGGGGCCCCAGCATTTT.

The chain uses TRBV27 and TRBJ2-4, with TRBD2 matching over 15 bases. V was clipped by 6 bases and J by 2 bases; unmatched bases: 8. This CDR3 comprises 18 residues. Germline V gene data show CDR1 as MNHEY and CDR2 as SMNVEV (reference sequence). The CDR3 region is CASRGLAGGPETKNIQYF. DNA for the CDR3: TGTGCCAGCAGAGGACTAGCGGGAGGGCCGGAAACCAAAAACATTCAGTACTTC.

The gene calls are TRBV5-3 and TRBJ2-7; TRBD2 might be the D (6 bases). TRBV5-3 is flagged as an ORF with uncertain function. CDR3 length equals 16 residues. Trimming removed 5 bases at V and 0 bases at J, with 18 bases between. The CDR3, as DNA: TGTGCCAGAAGTTCGCGGGGACTCCGAAGCTCCTACGAGCAGTACTTC. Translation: CARSSRGLRSSYEQYF.

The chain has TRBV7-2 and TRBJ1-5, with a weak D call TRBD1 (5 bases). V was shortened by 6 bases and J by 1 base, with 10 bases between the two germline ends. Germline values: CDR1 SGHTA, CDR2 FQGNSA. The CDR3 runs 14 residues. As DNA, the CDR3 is TGTGCCAGCAGTTACGACAGAAGCAATCAGCCCCAGCATTTT. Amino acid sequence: CASSYDRSNQPQHF.

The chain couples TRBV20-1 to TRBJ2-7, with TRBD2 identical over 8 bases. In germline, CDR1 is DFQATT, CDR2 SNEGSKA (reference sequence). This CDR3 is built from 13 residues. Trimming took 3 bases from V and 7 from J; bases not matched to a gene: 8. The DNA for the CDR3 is TGCAGTGCTAGTTGGGTAGCGGGAAAAGAGCAGTACTTC. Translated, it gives CSASWVAGKEQYF.

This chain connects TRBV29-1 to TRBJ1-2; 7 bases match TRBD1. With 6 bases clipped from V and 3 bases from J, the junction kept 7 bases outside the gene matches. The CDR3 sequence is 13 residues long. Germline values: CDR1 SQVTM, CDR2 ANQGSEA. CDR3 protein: CSVNPGTDYGYTF. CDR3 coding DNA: TGCAGCGTAAACCCCGGGACAGACTATGGCTACACCTTC.

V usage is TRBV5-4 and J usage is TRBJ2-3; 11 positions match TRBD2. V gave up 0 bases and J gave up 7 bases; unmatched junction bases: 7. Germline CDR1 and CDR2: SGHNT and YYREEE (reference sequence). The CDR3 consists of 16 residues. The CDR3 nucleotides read TGTGCCAGCAGCTTGGTTGGTAGCGGGAGGGTACATACGCAGTATTTT. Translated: CASSLVGSGRVHTQYF.

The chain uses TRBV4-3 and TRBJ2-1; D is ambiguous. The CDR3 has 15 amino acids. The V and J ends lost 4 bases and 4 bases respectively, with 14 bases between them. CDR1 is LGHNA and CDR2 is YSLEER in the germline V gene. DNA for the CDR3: TGCGCCAGCAGCCGCAGGATTTCGGAATACAATGAGCAGTTCTTC. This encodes CASSRRISEYNEQFF.